The clone carrying this T cell receptor beta chain was detected a few times. Its antigen is as yet unknown. This specimen comes from a study of human T cells and chemical hapten exposure. Study in general: Subjects had 2% DPC placed on about 2 cm by about 2 cm of upper inner arm skin for sensitization. Upper-back patches of 0.01% DPC were read at 6 days. Study conclusions and caveats: Alopecia in the donors means their immune response may deviate from healthy people's. The number of TCRs above 1 in 1000 frequency did not change after DPC sensitization.

Time point meaning: patch test 3, about 24 weeks after DPC sensitization. Treatment indicated: therapeutic diphenylcyclopropenone sensitization with weekly scalp DPC. TCRdb reprocessed the RACE reads via MiXCR and lists one record per CDR3 protein. In the table there are tens of thousands of distinct CDR3 sequences, over 10% of which are singletons. This TCR derives from a man younger than 45 with alopecia areata. Some clones in this sample may be carry-over from other donors' samples. This specimen was whole blood, taken in connection with sensitization to the hapten diphenylcyclopropenone (DPC).

The CDR3: CASSYKNPGNGYTF. CDR3 bases: TGTGCCAGCAGTTATAAAAATCCAGGGAACGGCTACACCTTC. The rearrangement uses TRBV6-5 and TRBJ1-2; D perhaps matches TRBD1 (5 bases). V was clipped by 3 bases and J by 8 bases, with 16 bases between them. Germline assignment: CDR1 MNHEY and CDR2 SVGAGI. There are 14 residues in the CDR3.